This T cell receptor beta chain was captured in a study of CD8+CD57+ T cells in acquired aplastic anemia. CDR3 and TCR beta VDJ profiling relied on a genomic DNA template. TCRdb redid the calling of the reads with MiXCR, one entry per CDR3 protein. The sample has 310,000 or so distinct CDR3 sequences, under 60% seen once. The patients chosen for sequencing had shown expansion of CD8+CD57+ cells (detected by flow cytometry). This clonotype was seen a handful of times. Germline CDR1 is SEHNR and CDR2 is FQNEAQ (reference sequence). This CDR3 contains 15 residues. Germline trimming cut 5 bases from V and 4 bases from J; bases unmatched to any gene: 6.

This sequence was found in a human donor with aplastic anemia. This chain joins TRBV7-9 and TRBJ2-1; 9 bases fit TRBD1. The source material was sorted CD4+, CD8+, or CD8+CD57+ T cells (not recorded which) from PBMCs. For the CDR3, the DNA is TGTGCCAGCAGCGGGACCGGGACAGGGTACAATGAGCAGTTCTTC. Translated: CASSGTGTGYNEQFF.